Shown below are 13 T cell receptor beta chains from a single sample sequenced in a study of graft-versus-host responses after intestinal transplantation listed by TCRdb under 2021. The sample's time point label, in plain terms: cells obtained before transplantation from donor or recipient. These receptors are not linked to any known antigen. The library was prepared using the immunoSEQ multiplex PCR assay. This immuneACCESS table, as held by TCRdb, lists in-frame sequences with V and J called but not all clones. Of the missing ones, under half trace to an unresolved V gene in checked studies; the others have no known cause. The sample table records over 90,000 clones; 90% to 95% of these occur just once. The top ten clones comprise 0.5% of the sample. The specimen was unstimulated CD8+ T cells sorted from spleen or lymph node cells, collected before intestinal transplant. These receptors all come from a human donor who received an intestinal transplant.

The J gene is TRBJ1-4, the V gene TRBV10-3; the match to TRBD1 covers 9 bases. The germline V gene has CDR1 ENHRY and CDR2 SYGVKD. V was clipped by 1 base and J by 4 bases; unmatched bases: 7. The CDR3 extends over 17 amino acids. CDR3 sequence reads: CAISEFGQGTDNEKLFF. Here the CDR3 DNA reads TGTGCCATCAGTGAGTTCGGACAGGGGACCGATAATGAAAAACTGTTTTTT.

The chain employs TRBV19 and TRBJ2-1; 8 bases align to TRBD2. J gave up 10 bases and V 3 bases, and 23 bases lay outside the gene matches. The CDR3 has 19 amino acids. Germline assignment: CDR1 LNHDA and CDR2 SQIVND (reference sequence). In DNA form, the CDR3 reads TGTGCCAGTAGTATCAATTCCCCTGTGGGAGCGGGGGTCCCTATAGAGCAGTTCTTC. This translates into CASSINSPVGAGVPIEQFF.

In DNA form, the CDR3 reads TGTGCCAGCAGCTTAAGTCTTGGGGGGTTTTCAGATACGCAGTATTTT. It specifies CASSLSLGGFSDTQYF. This rearrangement joins TRBV13 to TRBJ2-3; TRBD2 might be the D (6 bases). The V gene's germline CDR1 is PRHDT and CDR2 FYEKMQ (reference sequence). V was cut by 2 bases and J by 4 bases, with 16 bases left in between. The CDR3 is 16 residues long.

The chain recombines TRBV11-2 with TRBJ1-1; the D is unclear. This CDR3 comprises 15 residues. The germline V and J ends were trimmed by 1 base and 0 bases, with 9 bases remaining between them. CDR1 is SGHAT, CDR2 FQNNGV, per germline. CDR3 sequence (DNA): TGTGCCAGCAGCTTAGGCGAGCCCTTGAACACTGAAGCTTTCTTT. This encodes CASSLGEPLNTEAFF.

V and J are TRBV4-1 and TRBJ2-1; D gene unclear. The CDR3 covers 17 residues. Germline V gene sequence: CDR1 MGHRA, CDR2 YSYEKL. Trimming took off 3 bases at V and 9 bases at J, with 24 bases between the two ends. CDR3 nucleotide sequence: TGCGCCAGCAGCCAGACCCCCCGAGGCACTATTATGGGTGAGCAGTTCTTC. Translated: CASSQTPRGTIMGEQFF.

This chain links TRBV6-1 with TRBJ2-7; 7 nucleotides line up with TRBD2. This CDR3 comprises 15 residues. Germline CDR1 reads MNHNS; CDR2 reads SASEGT. V dropped 2 bases and J dropped 4; count of bases not matched to a gene: 8. Here the CDR3 reads CASSEWMGGGYEQYF. CDR3 nucleotides: TGTGCCAGCAGTGAATGGATGGGGGGGGGTTACGAGCAGTACTTC.

This clone showed up just once. V usage is TRBV19 and J usage is TRBJ1-4, with a possible D match to TRBD1 (6 bases). CDR3 size: 12 residues. CDR1 is LNHDA, CDR2 SQIVND, per germline (reference sequence). V lost 9 bases and J 12 bases, leaving 17 bases between the germline ends. The CDR3 bases are TGTGCCAGCGCCTCGGGTCGACAGGAACTGTTTTTT. It encodes CASASGRQELFF.

The V and J genes are TRBV5-1 and TRBJ2-7; 15 bases match TRBD2. The CDR3 length is 17 residues. Looked up from germline, CDR1 is SGHRS and CDR2 is YFSETQ. The V and J ends lost 6 bases and 2 bases, in that order; junction bases with no gene match: 9. The CDR3 nucleotides read TGCGCCAGCAAGGACACTGGACTAGCGGGAGGGCCCTACGAGCAGTACTTC. This gives the protein CASKDTGLAGGPYEQYF.

The V call is TRBV4-3, the J call TRBJ2-2; the match to TRBD2 covers 8 bases. In germline, CDR1 is LGHNA, CDR2 YSLEER. With 1 base clipped from V and 4 bases from J, the junction kept 5 bases outside the gene matches. CDR3 length equals 16 residues. CDR3 in DNA: TGCGCCAGCAGCCAAGTAGCGGGGTTTGCCACCGGGGAGCTGTTTTTT. This sequence encodes CASSQVAGFATGELFF.

This clone turned up a few times. The chain recombines TRBV29-1 with TRBJ1-1; 7 bases fit TRBD1. Germline V gives CDR1 SQVTM, CDR2 ANQGSEA. The length of the CDR3 is 15 residues. Trimming took 4 bases from V and 1 from J; bases not matched to a gene: 9. The CDR3 spells CSVGGTGVRNTEAFF. The CDR3 coding sequence is TGCAGCGTTGGGGGAACAGGGGTAAGGAACACTGAAGCTTTCTTT. Using reference TRBV29-1 and TRBJ1-1 for the parts outside the CDR3, the full variable domain is SAVISQKPSRDICQRGTSLTIQCQVDSQVTMMFWYRQQPGQSLTLIATANQGSEATYESGFVIDKFPISRPNLTFSTLTVSNMSPEDSSIYLCSVGGTGVRNTEAFFGQGTRLTVV.

The chain carries TRBV27 and TRBJ2-3; 9 nucleotides line up with TRBD1. V was clipped by 5 bases and J by 3 bases; unmatched bases: 6. This CDR3 has 15 residues. CDR1 and CDR2 from the germline V gene are MNHEY and SMNVEV (reference sequence). The CDR3 reads CASSIGTGRTDTQYF. The CDR3 DNA sequence: TGTGCCAGCAGTATAGGGACAGGGAGGACAGATACGCAGTATTTT.

The rearrangement links TRBV4-1 to TRBJ2-1, with TRBD2 as a possible D gene (5 bases). Per germline, CDR1 MGHRA and CDR2 YSYEKL. This CDR3 is built from 14 residues. The V end lost 1 base, the J end lost 8 bases, and 12 bases lay between the germline ends. The CDR3 nucleotides are TGCGCCAGCAGCCAAGCCGAGGGCTTCCATGAGCAGTTCTTC. Amino acids: CASSQAEGFHEQFF.

The chain is built from TRBV27 and TRBJ2-1; D perhaps matches TRBD2 (5 bases). Germline CDR1 is MNHEY and CDR2 is SMNVEV (reference sequence). Trimming shortened V by 5 bases and J by 9 bases, and 17 bases separated the two germline ends. This CDR3 has 14 residues. CDR3 loop: CASSAGVRAVEQFF. Written as DNA, the CDR3 is TGTGCCAGCAGTGCTGGGGTGAGGGCCGTTGAGCAGTTCTTC.